This entry lists 5 T cell receptor beta chains sequenced from one sample in a study of T cell repertoires in ileal Crohn's disease (dated by TCRdb to the late 2010s). Libraries were prepared through the immunoSEQ multiplex PCR assay. TCRdb's version of the immuneACCESS table is confined to in-frame rearrangements and falls short of the full clone set. An unresolved V gene accounts for under half of the shortfall where checked; the remainder is of unknown origin. This sample lists around 8,800 clones; around 78% were detected once. The ten largest clones take up about 4.4% of the sample. Sequencing used ileal tissue. These receptor sequences come from an adult with Crohn's disease.

V is TRBV7-8 and J is TRBJ2-3; D unclear. Trimming removed 1 base at V and 2 bases at J, with 7 bases between. The CDR3 is made up of 14 amino acids. Germline assignment: CDR1 SGHVS and CDR2 FQNEAQ. CDR3 protein: CASSLELNTDTQYF. As DNA, the CDR3 is TGTGCCAGCAGCTTAGAGCTAAACACAGATACGCAGTATTTT.

The rearrangement joins TRBV13 to TRBJ1-6, with D tentatively TRBD1 (5 bases). V was pared by 5 bases and J by 10 bases, with 21 bases between. CDR3 length: 16 residues. In germline, CDR1 is PRHDT, CDR2 FYEKMQ (reference sequence). CDR3: CASSPPPRGSGSPLHF. The DNA for the CDR3 is TGTGCCAGCAGCCCGCCCCCCCGGGGGAGTGGCTCACCCCTCCACTTT.

This chain connects TRBV11-2 to TRBJ1-1, with a tentative D call TRBD1 (5 bases). Germline CDR1 SGHAT, CDR2 FQNNGV. CDR3 size: 15 residues. The ends were cut back, 0 bases at V and 0 bases at J, with 8 bases in the middle. CDR3 region: CASSLEQGMNTEAFF. The CDR3 bases are TGTGCCAGCAGCTTAGAGCAGGGAATGAACACTGAAGCTTTCTTT.

The J gene is TRBJ2-5, the V gene TRBV5-5; D perhaps matches TRBD2 (6 bases). V gave up 2 bases and J gave up 2 bases, with 13 bases separating them. CDR3 length: 15 residues. The germline gives CDR1 SGHKS, CDR2 YYEKEE (reference sequence). DNA for the CDR3: TGTGCCAGCAGCTTTTCACCGGGAGTTCAAGAGACCCAGTACTTC. Its translation is CASSFSPGVQETQYF.

CDR3 sequence reads: CASSLFGGYEQYF. The CDR3, as DNA: TGTGCCAGCAGTTTGTTCGGTGGTTACGAGCAGTACTTC. V gene TRBV27 combines with J gene TRBJ2-7; D gene uncertain. This CDR3 has 13 amino acids. Germline lookup yields CDR1 MNHEY and CDR2 SMNVEV (reference sequence). V was shortened by 3 bases and J by 4 bases, with 10 bases between the two germline ends.